This passage covers 13 T cell receptor beta chains from one sample sequenced in a study of blood T cell repertoires in COVID-19. Only in-frame clones appear in the TCRdb table, and some are missing; sequencing was by immunoSEQ multiplex PCR. The top ten clones hold 0.95% to 1% of a sample with 300,000 to 400,000 clones, roughly 90% of them seen once. The material sequenced was PBMCs or T cells enriched from blood (not recorded which). These receptors all stem from a woman under 40 with acute COVID-19.

The chain combines TRBV12-3 or TRBV12-4 with TRBJ1-3; D is perhaps TRBD1 (5 bases). The CDR3 totals 13 residues. Trimming pared 7 bases from V and 2 bases from J, leaving 9 bases between. The CDR3 sequence is CASNQGPGNTIYF. DNA for the CDR3: TGTGCCAGCAACCAGGGTCCTGGAAACACCATATATTTT.

The rearrangement uses TRBV1 and TRBJ2-1; the D segment call TRBD2 is taken from the table without a DNA check. TRBV1 is a known pseudogene. The CDR3 runs to 18 residues. The CDR3 here is CTSSQGPSRGGFYNEQFF. The CDR3 bases are TGCACCAGCAGCCAAGGACCTTCGCGGGGGGGTTTTTACAATGAGCAGTTCTTC.

This clone was recorded once. The chain carries TRBV3-1 (or the pseudogene TRBV3-2) and TRBJ2-2; D might be TRBD2 (6 bases). The CDR3 has 14 amino acids. The V gene lost 3 bases and the J gene lost 5 bases, with 10 bases spanning the gap. Germline CDR1 reads LGHDT; CDR2 reads YNNKEL (reference sequence). In DNA form, the CDR3 reads TGTGCCAGCAGCCACGGGGGAGGAACCGGGGAGCTGTTTTTT. Residues: CASSHGGGTGELFF.

The rearrangement links TRBV3-1 (or the pseudogene TRBV3-2) to TRBJ2-2; possibly TRBD2 for D (5 bases). Germline V gene sequence: CDR1 LGHDT, CDR2 YNNKEL (reference sequence). CDR3 length equals 17 residues. V was trimmed by 4 bases and J by 4 bases, leaving 19 bases between them. The CDR3 protein is CASSPKLGSRGTGELFF. The CDR3 nucleotides read TGTGCCAGCAGCCCTAAACTAGGGTCGCGCGGCACCGGGGAGCTGTTTTTT.

This clone came up once. The chain recombines TRBV30 with TRBJ1-1, with 9 nucleotides matching TRBD1. Germline V gene data show CDR1 as GTSNPN and CDR2 as SVGIG (reference sequence). The CDR3 consists of 14 residues. V lost 5 bases, J lost 5 bases, and 9 bases stayed unmatched. The CDR3: CAWEKTGGWTEAFF. In DNA form, the CDR3 reads TGTGCCTGGGAGAAGACAGGGGGATGGACTGAAGCTTTCTTT.

The V call is TRBV19, the J call TRBJ1-1; D may be TRBD1 (6 bases). V was pared by 2 bases and J by 7 bases, with 17 bases between. Germline CDR1 and CDR2: LNHDA and SQIVND (reference sequence). CDR3 length: 15 residues. The CDR3 nucleotides read TGTGCCAGTAGTATAAGTGCGCAGGGGTTGGTTGAAGCTTTCTTT. It translates to CASSISAQGLVEAFF.

The chain links TRBV27 to TRBJ1-6; perhaps TRBD1 as D (5 bases). V was clipped by 4 bases and J by 9 bases, with 25 bases between them. The CDR3 runs to 18 residues. Germline V gene sequence: CDR1 MNHEY, CDR2 SMNVEV (reference sequence). In DNA form, the CDR3 reads TGTGCCAGCAGTTCGTCGCCACACAGGCTTAATTTGGGTTCACCCCTCCACTTT. Translation gives CASSSSPHRLNLGSPLHF.

The V and J genes are TRBV7-3 and TRBJ2-7, with 8 bases fitting TRBD1. The CDR3 runs 15 residues. V shed 5 bases and J 2 bases; nucleotides not matched to a gene: 8. CDR1 and CDR2 from the germline V gene are SGHTA and FQGTGA. CDR3 region: CASSTSGTGPYEQYF. DNA of the CDR3: TGTGCCAGCAGCACCAGTGGGACAGGACCCTACGAGCAGTACTTC.

CDR3: CASSAQWGPAFF. The CDR3 coding sequence is TGTGCCAGCAGCGCCCAGTGGGGGCCGGCTTTCTTT. The chain combines TRBV9 with TRBJ1-1; TRBD1 is a possible D gene (6 bases). V lost 3 bases, J lost 11 bases, and 14 bases lay in between. The length of the CDR3 is 12 residues. The germline gives CDR1 SGDLS, CDR2 YYNGEE.

Remarks on this clone: Other DNA sequences of this sample code for an identical CDR3. The rearrangement joins TRBV5-1 to TRBJ2-7; D possibly corresponds to TRBD2 (5 bases). The V gene's germline CDR1 is SGHRS and CDR2 YFSETQ. This CDR3 comprises 14 residues. V was pared by 0 bases and J by 3 bases, with 10 bases between. The CDR3 spells CASSLVSAGYEQYF. DNA for the CDR3: TGCGCCAGCAGCTTGGTGTCGGCGGGCTACGAGCAGTACTTC.

This chain uses TRBV18 with TRBJ1-2; TRBD1 agrees at 10 bases. The ends lost 3 bases at V and 4 bases at J; junction bases unmatched: 2. There are 14 residues in the CDR3. Germline V gene sequence: CDR1 KGHSH, CDR2 LQKENI. CDR3 sequence: CASSPGQGVYGYTF. CDR3 coding DNA: TGTGCCAGCTCACCTGGACAGGGGGTCTATGGCTACACCTTC.

The J gene is TRBJ2-7, the V gene TRBV5-1; 11 bases line up with TRBD2. From germline, CDR1 is SGHRS and CDR2 YFSETQ. The length of the CDR3 is 15 residues. The V segment lost 3 bases and the J segment 6 bases; nucleotides outside the gene matches: 8. CDR3 sequence: CASSSISGGASEQYF. The CDR3 coding sequence is TGCGCCAGCAGCTCCATTAGCGGGGGGGCCTCCGAGCAGTACTTC.

This clone was counted a few times. The genes are TRBV5-1 and TRBJ2-3, with 11 bases fitting TRBD2. The junction had 5 bases not matched to a gene; V was cut back by 3 bases and J by 2 bases. The CDR3 spans 16 residues. Germline V gene lookup returns CDR1 SGHRS and CDR2 YFSETQ. For the CDR3, the DNA is TGCGCCAGCAGCTCTTTAGCGGGGGGGATCACAGATACGCAGTATTTT. Its translation: CASSSLAGGITDTQYF.